The subject of this entry is one T cell receptor (beta chain). This record comes from a study of T cell repertoires in cytomegalovirus infection. Each CDR3 protein gets one entry after TCRdb re-called the reads with MiXCR. The top ten hold around 13% of the sample, which has about 530,000 distinct CDR3 sequences, about 30% seen once. The length of the CDR3 is 15 residues. J lost 8 bases, V lost 3 bases, and 11 bases had no gene match. CDR1 MNHNS and CDR2 SASEGT come from the germline V gene. V and J are TRBV6-1 and TRBJ1-2; the match to TRBD1 covers 8 bases. This clonotype was sampled from a human donor in good health (CMV status not recorded). Some clones in this sample may be carry-over from other donors' samples. Sample: PBMCs. CDR3 amino acids: CASSEPRDRPFGYTF. In DNA, the CDR3 is TGTGCCAGCAGTGAGCCACGGGACAGGCCATTCGGCTACACCTTC.